This record looks at one T cell receptor beta chain sequence and its context. V shed 3 bases and J 4 bases; nucleotides not matched to a gene: 8. Per germline, CDR1 DFQATT and CDR2 SNEGSKA (reference sequence). The CDR3 contains 15 residues. These data originate in a study of blood T cell repertoires in COVID-19. Study-wide background: The origin of the acute and convalescent COVID-19 samples was the United States, Italy and Spain. PBMCs, B-cell-depleted T cells, or T cells were the source of the cDNA or gDNA that made up the material.

Source study methods: Amplification from reference gene primers served as the basis for estimated nucleated cell counts. The protocol was immunoSEQ multiplex PCR, while the TCRdb copy is restricted to in-frame clones and leaves out a portion. The DNA was the basis for D and trimming; V, J and clone size are from that table. Among some 250,000 clones listed, around 93% were seen once. The chain combines TRBV20-1 with TRBJ2-3; 9 bases are shared with TRBD2. This sequence originates from a human donor in a cohort exposed to, infected with or recovered from COVID-19 (not recorded which). The donor label of this sample is uncertain. Sequences were obtained from PBMCs or T cells enriched from blood (not recorded which). The CDR3 DNA is TGCAGTGCTAGTCTGTGGCGGGGGGGATCAGATACGCAGTATTTT. Its protein product is CSASLWRGGSDTQYF.